This T cell receptor beta chain stems from a study of shared clonotypes between healthy human individuals. Findings and caveats of the study: Shared clonotypes: approximately 4.5% naive CD4, 3.5% to 4% naive CD8, about 2.2% memory CD4, approximately 0.41% memory CD8. The represented genetic and exposure-history diversity was limited by the small number of donors.

On this clone: The target antigen is unknown.

TCRdb's table, derived via immunoSEQ multiplex PCR, lists solely in-frame clones and lacks some. The data show about 1.1 million clones, 75% to 85% seen once. Germline lookup yields CDR1 SGHDT and CDR2 YYEEEE. V lost 6 bases and J lost 8, with 23 bases in between. This CDR3 spans 15 amino acids. The V and J genes are TRBV5-6 and TRBJ1-2; D call uncertain. This TCR derives from a man aged 18 to 29 in good health. Some clones in this sample may be carry-over from other donors' samples. Sequenced sample: memory CD4+ T cells from PBMCs. The subset was: CD45RA-negative fraction. CDR3 residues: CASTQQATKGPGYTF. Here the CDR3 DNA reads TGTGCCAGCACCCAGCAGGCCACTAAAGGTCCGGGCTACACCTTC.